The entry below gives a single T cell receptor beta chain sequence along with its context. This CDR3 comprises 16 residues. Trimming shortened V by 3 bases and J by 8 bases, and 25 bases separated the two germline ends. Germline CDR1 and CDR2: DFQATT and SNEGSKA (reference sequence). A second PCR, run for about 7 to 12 cycles, used a sample-barcoded 5' primer plus a J-beta primer mix. Tagging of each cDNA molecule was performed by a template-switch adaptor with 12 random nucleotides. TCRdb passed the 5' RACE reads through MiXCR, listing each CDR3 protein once. Of about 750,000 distinct CDR3 sequences listed, about 53% are singletons. The data belong to a study of blood T cells in healthy people across ages.

The rearrangement uses TRBV20-1 and TRBJ2-5, with a possible D match to TRBD1 (5 bases). Sequencing used blood. The receptor comes from an elderly man in good health. The CDR3 loop is CSASHTPSGSGGTQYF. CDR3 DNA sequence: TGCAGTGCTAGTCACACCCCCTCAGGGTCCGGTGGAACCCAGTACTTC.